These 23 T cell receptor beta chains were all obtained from the same sample, sequenced in a study of Graves' ophthalmopathy and Graves' hyperthyroidism. As the template, RNA transcripts were used to amplify TCR beta CDR3 regions. Second-round multiplex PCR came after first-round RT-PCR with HTBI primers. TCRdb reprocessed the multiplex PCR reads with MiXCR, giving one entry per CDR3 protein. Found here are over 650,000 distinct CDR3 sequences, under 50% of them singletons; the top ten hold around 3.3%. The specimen was peripheral blood. The receptors shown here come from an adult man with Graves' ophthalmopathy.

As to this clonotype: At one of its ends the junction is not consistent with the germline gene, which may arise from a read error. The rearrangement links TRBV5-8 to TRBJ1-5; a possible D gene is TRBD1 (6 bases). CDR3 length: 17 residues. Looked up from germline, CDR1 is SGHTS and CDR2 is YDEGEE. The CDR3 DNA sequence: TGTGCCAGCGAAGGAGGTCAAATGTCCGGGGGCAAACAGCCCCAGCATTTT. The encoded protein is CASEGGQMSGGKQPQHF.

This clonotype occurred many times. V and J are TRBV25-1 and TRBJ2-2, with 11 bases aligning to TRBD2. The V and J ends lost 2 bases and 4 bases, in that order; junction bases with no gene match: 3. The CDR3 sequence is 16 residues long. Germline CDR1 is MGHDK and CDR2 is SYGVNS. The chain's CDR3 is CASSEVTSGSTGELFF. CDR3 nucleotides: TGTGCCAGCAGTGAAGTCACTAGCGGGAGCACCGGGGAGCTGTTTTTT.

The gene calls are TRBV19 and TRBJ1-2, with TRBD1 identical over 9 bases. The CDR3 has 13 amino acids. Trimming took 9 bases from V and 3 from J; bases not matched to a gene: 5. Germline CDR1 and CDR2: LNHDA and SQIVND (reference sequence). CDR3 nucleotide sequence: TGTGCCAGGGGGGACAGGGACGACTATGGCTACACCTTC. Protein: CARGDRDDYGYTF. Full variable domain (rest looked up from reference TRBV19 and TRBJ1-2): DGGITQSPKYLFRKEGQNVTLSCEQNLNHDAMYWYRQDPGQGLRLIYYSQIVNDFQKGDIAEGYSVSREKKESFPLTVTSAQKNPTAFYLCARGDRDDYGYTFGSGTRLTVV.

This clonotype came up once. The V call is TRBV10-3, the J call TRBJ1-1; D is ambiguous. The germline V and J ends were trimmed by 6 bases and 2 bases, with 7 bases remaining between them. The CDR3 is 12 amino acids. Germline CDR1 reads ENHRY; CDR2 reads SYGVKD. For the CDR3, the DNA is TGTGCCATCAGCCCCGGAAACACTGAAGCTTTCTTT. Amino acid sequence: CAISPGNTEAFF.

This clonotype came up many times. The chain uses TRBV24-1 and TRBJ1-5; TRBD1 might be the D (5 bases). V gave up 7 bases and J gave up 4 bases, with 10 bases separating them. The CDR3 spans 13 residues. CDR1 is KGHDR, CDR2 SFDVKD, per germline. The CDR3 DNA is TGTGCCACCAGCAGGGATGGAAATCAGCCCCAGCATTTT. It is translated as CATSRDGNQPQHF.

This clonotype was observed many times. The chain couples TRBV7-3 to TRBJ1-5, with TRBD1 identical over 12 bases. From germline, CDR1 is SGHTA and CDR2 FQGTGA. CDR3 length: 14 residues. The CDR3 loop reads CEEGTGGGYQPQHF. In DNA, the CDR3 is TGTGAAGAGGGGACAGGGGGCGGTTATCAGCCCCAGCATTTT.

This clonotype was picked up a small number of times. The V and J genes are TRBV7-3 and TRBJ2-2; 7 bases agree with TRBD2. Trimming removed 0 bases from V and 2 bases from J; junction bases left unmatched: 9. Germline CDR1 is SGHTA and CDR2 is FQGTGA. The CDR3 totals 18 residues. The CDR3 DNA reads TGTGCCAGCAGCTTAACGGCCCCCGGGGGACTAAACACCGGGGAGCTGTTTTTT. Protein product: CASSLTAPGGLNTGELFF.

The genes are TRBV20-1 and TRBJ1-2; tentatively, D is TRBD1 (5 bases). Trimming removed 6 bases from V and 12 bases from J, with 17 bases in between. This CDR3 region has 11 residues. In germline, CDR1 is DFQATT, CDR2 SNEGSKA (reference sequence). The CDR3, as DNA: TGCAGTGCCGGGCGAGGGACTGGAAACACCTTC. Protein product: CSAGRGTGNTF.

The table lists this clonotype with many counts. The V gene is TRBV12-3 or TRBV12-4, the J gene TRBJ1-2; D is perhaps TRBD1 (5 bases). The V and J ends lost 3 bases and 14 bases respectively, with 19 bases between them. This CDR3 region has 13 residues. The DNA for the CDR3 is TGTGCCAGCAGTTTCTCTGCCCCAGGGTACTCAACCTTC. Translation: CASSFSAPGYSTF.

The rearrangement joins TRBV3-1 to TRBJ2-2; 10 bases fit TRBD2. After removal of 3 bases from V and 5 bases from J, the junction contained 3 bases not matched to a gene. This CDR3 has 15 amino acids. Germline assignment: CDR1 LGHDT and CDR2 YNNKEL (reference sequence). The DNA for the CDR3 is TGTGCCAGCAGCCAGGCTAGCGGGAGTACCGGGGAGCTGTTTTTT. It specifies CASSQASGSTGELFF.

In its sample, this clonotype was seen many times. One base away lies a much larger clone, so this may be a sequencing read error. The CDR3 carries no conserved terminal phenylalanine or tryptophan, so it likely arises from a read error. The CDR3 is CASSGYEQYL. CDR3 coding DNA: TGTGCCAGCAGTGGCTACGAGCAGTACCTC. The chain links TRBV25-1 to TRBJ2-7; D gene unclear. In germline, CDR1 is MGHDK, CDR2 SYGVNS. The CDR3 loop spans 10 amino acids. Trimming shortened V by 4 bases and J by 3 bases, and 1 base separated the two germline ends.

The chain links TRBV25-1 to TRBJ1-3; TRBD1 might be the D (5 bases). The CDR3 runs to 14 residues. CDR1 and CDR2 from the germline V gene are MGHDK and SYGVNS. The V end was cut by 8 bases, the J end by 4 bases, with 15 bases between. The CDR3 nucleotides are TGTGCCAGCCGTACTAGGGGAGACGGAAACACCATATATTTT. It yields the protein CASRTRGDGNTIYF.

This clonotype occurred once. J is TRBJ2-7 and V is TRBV9, with a tentative D call TRBD2 (6 bases). V was cut by 0 bases and J by 1 base, with 8 bases left in between. The CDR3 consists of 14 residues. The germline V gene encodes CDR1 SGDLS and CDR2 YYNGEE. In nucleotides, the CDR3 is TGTGCCAGCAGCGTAGCCGCGGGATCCTACGAGCAGTACTTC. Translated, it gives CASSVAAGSYEQYF.

This clonotype was picked up many times. The chain combines TRBV20-1 with TRBJ1-2, with 9 bases matching TRBD1. The CDR3 is made up of 17 amino acids. Germline trimming cut 5 bases from V and 0 bases from J; bases unmatched to any gene: 13. In germline, CDR1 is DFQATT, CDR2 SNEGSKA (reference sequence). The CDR3 bases are TGCAGTGCTCCGACCGTAGGGGACAGGGAGGCTAACTATGGCTACACCTTC. Translated, it gives CSAPTVGDREANYGYTF.

This clonotype occurred many times. CDR3 sequence reads: CASSWRDRGHTEAFF. Written as DNA, the CDR3 is TGTGCCAGCAGCTGGAGGGACAGGGGGCACACTGAAGCTTTCTTT. The rearrangement links TRBV7-2 to TRBJ1-1; 12 bases fit TRBD1. The V and J ends lost 4 bases and 3 bases, in that order; junction bases with no gene match: 3. There are 15 residues in the CDR3. Germline V gene sequence: CDR1 SGHTA, CDR2 FQGNSA.

This clonotype has at least ten counts. J is TRBJ1-1 and V is TRBV20-1; D remains ambiguous. The CDR3 is 10 amino acids. Germline values: CDR1 DFQATT, CDR2 SNEGSKA (reference sequence). Trimming took off 3 bases at V and 6 bases at J, with 5 bases between the two ends. This CDR3 is CSASEAEAFF. DNA for the CDR3: TGCAGTGCTAGTGAGGCTGAAGCTTTCTTT.

This clonotype was counted ten times or more. The rearrangement uses TRBV10-3 and TRBJ2-5; D remains ambiguous. The CDR3 extends over 12 amino acids. Trimming cost V 6 bases and J 4 bases, with 9 bases left between them. From germline, CDR1 is ENHRY and CDR2 SYGVKD. The CDR3 is CAISPVPETQYF. CDR3 nucleotide sequence: TGTGCCATCAGCCCAGTCCCAGAGACCCAGTACTTC.

V gene TRBV5-1 combines with J gene TRBJ1-5; D may be TRBD1 (6 bases). V was shortened by 4 bases and J by 0 bases, with 23 bases between the two germline ends. This CDR3 contains 19 residues. CDR1 and CDR2 from the germline V gene are SGHRS and YFSETQ. CDR3 in amino acids: CASSQDLRGALYSNQPQHF. The DNA of the CDR3 is TGCGCCAGCAGCCAGGATTTACGGGGGGCCTTATATAGCAATCAGCCCCAGCATTTT.

This chain joins TRBV6-1 and TRBJ2-7; the D gene is possibly TRBD2 (7 bases). V was pared by 6 bases and J by 5 bases, with 17 bases between. CDR3 length equals 14 residues. Looked up from germline, CDR1 is MNHNS and CDR2 is SASEGT. This CDR3 is CASRGGESGNEQYF. CDR3 DNA sequence: TGTGCCAGCAGAGGGGGGGAGTCGGGGAACGAGCAGTACTTC.

This clonotype was detected many times. The V and J genes are TRBV7-9 and TRBJ1-1; possibly TRBD1 for D (5 bases). The germline V and J ends were trimmed by 6 bases and 0 bases, with 14 bases remaining between them. The germline gives CDR1 SEHNR, CDR2 FQNEAQ (reference sequence). The CDR3 totals 15 residues. The CDR3 here is CASRSPGEMNTEAFF. The DNA of the CDR3 is TGTGCCAGCAGGTCGCCGGGGGAGATGAACACTGAAGCTTTCTTT.

This chain joins TRBV29-1 and TRBJ2-7, with TRBD2 as a possible D gene (7 bases). The CDR3 spans 11 residues. The germline CDR1 and CDR2 sequences are SQVTM and ANQGSEA. Trimming stripped 8 bases from V and 5 bases from J, with 13 bases between. The CDR3, as DNA: TGCAGCCCTACAGGGACTAACGAGCAGTACTTC. Its protein product is CSPTGTNEQYF.

This clonotype was seen more than once but under ten times. The CDR3 loop is CASSQMGLAGGSTGELFF. As DNA, the CDR3 is TGTGCCAGCAGCCAAATGGGACTAGCGGGAGGCTCAACCGGGGAGCTGTTTTTT. The V and J genes are TRBV2 and TRBJ2-2; 15 bases match TRBD2. Trimming at V came to 6 bases and at J to 5 bases, leaving 10 bases not matched to a gene. The CDR3 sequence is 18 residues long. The germline V gene encodes CDR1 SNHLY and CDR2 FYNNEI.

This clonotype came up many times. The chain joins TRBV6-5 to TRBJ1-2, with TRBD1 matching 7 bases. Germline-derived CDR1 and CDR2 are MNHEY and SVGAGI. The length of the CDR3 is 15 residues. V lost 2 bases, J lost 2 bases, and 5 bases stayed unmatched. The CDR3 nucleotides read TGTGCCAGCAGTTACACCATACAGGGGAACTATGGCTACACCTTC. This translates into CASSYTIQGNYGYTF.